The 24 T cell receptor beta chains listed next were all sequenced from one sample in a study of T cell repertoires and HLA-DP antigens. Data came from immunoSEQ multiplex PCR; TCRdb stores just in-frame clones and leaves some out. The table has approximately 73,000 clones, roughly 75% seen once. What these receptors recognize is not known. The sequenced sample consisted of CD4+ T cells from PBMCs. Receptor source: a man between 60 and 70 years old in good health and CMV-seronegative.

In regard to this clone: The same CDR3 can be traced to other DNA sequences in this sample. This chain connects TRBV19 to TRBJ1-2; D gene uncertain. Between the trimmed V and J ends, which lost 5 bases and 1 base, there was a span of 8 bases. The germline gives CDR1 LNHDA, CDR2 SQIVND (reference sequence). The CDR3 runs 13 residues. CDR3 coding DNA: TGTGCCAGTAGTCGGCAAGGTAACTATGGCTACACCTTC. It translates to CASSRQGNYGYTF. Supplemented by reference TRBV19 and TRBJ1-2, the full variable domain reads DGGITQSPKYLFRKEGQNVTLSCEQNLNHDAMYWYRQDPGQGLRLIYYSQIVNDFQKGDIAEGYSVSREKKESFPLTVTSAQKNPTAFYLCASSRQGNYGYTFGSGTRLTVV.

This clone appeared a few times. The J gene is TRBJ2-7, the V gene TRBV10-1; D assignment may be TRBD1 or TRBD2 (5 bases each). Germline loops: CDR1 WNHNN, CDR2 SYGVQD (reference sequence). This CDR3 spans 13 amino acids. The V end was cut by 5 bases, the J end by 1 base, with 9 bases between. This chain's CDR3 is CASSRDGSYEQYF. Written as DNA, the CDR3 is TGCGCCAGCAGTCGGGACGGTTCCTACGAGCAGTACTTC.

The J gene is TRBJ1-1, the V gene TRBV7-2, with 8 bases that match TRBD1. Germline loops: CDR1 SGHTA, CDR2 FQGNSA. The CDR3 contains 14 residues. The V and J ends lost 3 bases and 7 bases, in that order; junction bases with no gene match: 7. CDR3 sequence reads: CASSFDGQGGEAFF. The CDR3 DNA reads TGTGCCAGCAGCTTTGACGGACAGGGAGGTGAAGCTTTCTTT.

This clone was seen a few times. The rearrangement uses TRBV5-4 and TRBJ2-1; perhaps TRBD1 as D (6 bases). This CDR3 has 14 amino acids. Trimming pared 4 bases from V and 5 bases from J, leaving 13 bases between. CDR1 SGHNT and CDR2 YYREEE come from the germline V gene (reference sequence). The CDR3 protein is CASSAGQRNNEQFF. CDR3 DNA sequence: TGTGCCAGCAGCGCCGGACAGAGAAACAATGAGCAGTTCTTC.

This clone was recorded only once. The chain uses TRBV6-1 and TRBJ2-3, with D possibly matching TRBD1 (6 bases). CDR1 is MNHNS, CDR2 SASEGT, per germline. V dropped 4 bases and J dropped 6 bases, with 20 bases sitting between them. This CDR3 comprises 16 residues. The CDR3 DNA is TGTGCCAGCAGTGCCGCCGGGACACCCAAGGGGGATACGCAGTATTTT. Translating it yields CASSAAGTPKGDTQYF.

This clone has more than one count but fewer than ten. The chain joins TRBV6-5 to TRBJ1-4; 8 bases line up with TRBD1. Trimming at V came to 2 bases and at J to 3 bases, leaving 2 bases not matched to a gene. CDR3 size: 15 residues. Per germline, CDR1 MNHEY and CDR2 SVGAGI. DNA for the CDR3: TGTGCCAGCAGTTACCGGGACAGGCCTAATGAAAAACTGTTTTTT. This gives the protein CASSYRDRPNEKLFF.

The chain recombines TRBV7-2 with TRBJ2-5; TRBD1 might be the D (6 bases). The V and J ends lost 5 bases and 1 base respectively, with 11 bases between them. CDR1 and CDR2 from the germline V gene are SGHTA and FQGNSA. This CDR3 is 14 amino acids long. CDR3 DNA sequence: TGTGCCAGCAGCCAAACAGGGCCCCAAGAGACCCAGTACTTC. Encoded protein: CASSQTGPQETQYF.

V usage is TRBV13 and J usage is TRBJ1-6; D not resolved. Trimming left V 5 bases short and J 7 bases short, with 15 bases between. This CDR3 spans 15 amino acids. CDR1 and CDR2 from the germline V gene are PRHDT and FYEKMQ (reference sequence). The CDR3 DNA follows: TGTGCCAGCAGCCGCAGGCCAAACCGAAATTCACCCCTCCACTTT. Translating gives CASSRRPNRNSPLHF.

V is TRBV14 and J is TRBJ2-5; unclear D gene. Germline V gene lookup returns CDR1 SGHDN and CDR2 FVKESK. The V end lost 0 bases, the J end lost 5 bases, and 10 bases lay between the germline ends. This CDR3 is 14 amino acids long. Here the CDR3 DNA reads TGTGCCAGCAGCCAAGATCTGATACGGGAGACCCAGTACTTC. Amino acid sequence: CASSQDLIRETQYF.

The V gene is TRBV6-1, the J gene TRBJ1-6; D gene ambiguous. The CDR3 runs to 15 residues. Trimming pared 0 bases from V and 2 bases from J, leaving 5 bases between. Germline V lookup: CDR1 MNHNS, CDR2 SASEGT. CDR3 DNA: TGTGCCAGCAGTGAAGCGGCGGCCTATAATTCACCCCTCCACTTT. This translates into CASSEAAAYNSPLHF.

This clone qualifies as medium-sized. The chain recombines TRBV7-2 with TRBJ1-3, with 8 nucleotides matching TRBD1. This CDR3 is 15 amino acids long. The V gene end was trimmed by 5 bases and the J gene end by 10 bases; junction bases not matched to a gene: 13. Germline CDR1 SGHTA, CDR2 FQGNSA. CDR3 DNA: TGTGCCAGCAGCCCCCGGCAGGGGGCCTCCGGGACCATATATTTT. Amino acids: CASSPRQGASGTIYF.

V gene TRBV28 combines with J gene TRBJ1-1; D is possibly TRBD1 (6 bases). The CDR3 sequence is 15 residues long. Germline V gives CDR1 MDHEN, CDR2 SYDVKM. Trimming shortened V by 5 bases and J by 4 bases, and 17 bases separated the two germline ends. The CDR3 sequence: CASSVSGAQGTEAFF. In nucleotides, the CDR3 is TGTGCCAGCAGTGTTTCGGGGGCGCAGGGCACTGAAGCTTTCTTT.

This chain uses TRBV5-4 with TRBJ1-5; D uncertain. Per the germline V gene, CDR1 is SGHNT and CDR2 is YYREEE (reference sequence). Trimming cost V 4 bases and J 2 bases, with 13 bases left between them. The CDR3 runs 15 residues. This CDR3 reads CASSQDLYGNQPQHF. The CDR3 DNA is TGTGCCAGCAGCCAAGATCTTTACGGCAATCAGCCCCAGCATTTT.

The chain is built from TRBV28 and TRBJ1-5; the D is unclear. Trimming left V 3 bases short and J 6 bases short, with 15 bases between. This CDR3 has 15 amino acids. Germline CDR1 MDHEN, CDR2 SYDVKM. In nucleotides, the CDR3 is TGTGCCAGCAGTTTTGAGACAAGGTCAGGTCAGCCCCAGCATTTT. Translation gives CASSFETRSGQPQHF.

The V gene is TRBV18, the J gene TRBJ2-5; 8 nucleotides agree with TRBD1. This CDR3 comprises 14 residues. CDR1 and CDR2 from the germline V gene are KGHSH and LQKENI. Germline trimming cut 3 bases from V and 1 base from J; bases unmatched to any gene: 1. This chain's CDR3 is CASSPGQGQETQYF. The CDR3, as DNA: TGTGCCAGCTCACCTGGACAGGGCCAAGAGACCCAGTACTTC. The full variable domain, in which reference TRBV18 and TRBJ2-5 provide the parts outside the CDR3, is NAGVMQNPRHLVRRRGQEARLRCSPMKGHSHVYWYRQLPEEGLKFMVYLQKENIIDESGMPKERFSAEFPKEGPSILRIQQVVRGDSAAYFCASSPGQGQETQYFGPGTRLLVL.

V gene TRBV19 combines with J gene TRBJ1-5; D is ambiguous. Germline CDR1 is LNHDA and CDR2 is SQIVND (reference sequence). The length of the CDR3 is 16 residues. With 5 bases removed from V and 0 bases from J, the gap between germline ends came to 14 bases. The CDR3 DNA reads TGTGCCAGTAGTGCATATAAGGGCTATAGCAATCAGCCCCAGCATTTT. It encodes CASSAYKGYSNQPQHF.

The chain recombines TRBV6-5 with TRBJ1-4, with a weak D call TRBD1 (5 bases). V was cut by 0 bases and J by 4 bases, with 9 bases left in between. The CDR3 is made up of 15 amino acids. CDR1 MNHEY and CDR2 SVGAGI come from the germline V gene. This CDR3 reads CASSYSRQGNEKLFF. Here the CDR3 DNA reads TGTGCCAGCAGTTACTCGAGGCAGGGTAATGAAAAACTGTTTTTT.

The chain recombines TRBV7-2 with TRBJ1-6; D possibly corresponds to TRBD1 (5 bases). The CDR3 extends over 13 amino acids. From germline, CDR1 is SGHTA and CDR2 FQGNSA. Trimming stripped 4 bases from V and 14 bases from J, with 15 bases between. Here the CDR3 reads CASSSQGRGTLHF. In DNA form, the CDR3 reads TGTGCCAGCAGCTCTCAGGGACGCGGAACCCTCCACTTT.

This chain uses TRBV5-1 with TRBJ2-3, with unresolved D. Trimming left V 0 bases short and J 2 bases short, with 10 bases between. The CDR3 covers 15 residues. The germline CDR1 and CDR2 sequences are SGHRS and YFSETQ. The CDR3 here is CASSLEQIDTDTQYF. In DNA form, the CDR3 reads TGCGCCAGCAGCTTGGAACAGATAGACACAGATACGCAGTATTTT.

This chain connects TRBV27 to TRBJ1-2; the D gene is possibly TRBD1 (6 bases). The ends were cut back, 8 bases at V and 4 bases at J, with 14 bases in the middle. Looked up from germline, CDR1 is MNHEY and CDR2 is SMNVEV (reference sequence). This CDR3 is built from 13 residues. The CDR3 loop is CASGGRGVYGYTF. The DNA for the CDR3 is TGTGCCAGCGGGGGCAGGGGCGTCTATGGCTACACCTTC.

Only a few counts were recorded for this clone. V and J are TRBV13 and TRBJ2-1, with 14 nucleotides matching TRBD2. Germline V CDR1 and CDR2: PRHDT, FYEKMQ (reference sequence). V was clipped by 2 bases and J by 1 base; unmatched bases: 7. This CDR3 is 19 amino acids long. The CDR3 here is CASSLYGTSGGDSYNEQFF. The CDR3 nucleotides read TGTGCCAGCAGCTTATATGGGACTAGCGGGGGCGATTCCTACAATGAGCAGTTCTTC.

In its sample, this clone ranks as medium-sized. The chain has TRBV19 and TRBJ2-3, with D unclear. This CDR3 is built from 13 residues. Germline assignment: CDR1 LNHDA and CDR2 SQIVND (reference sequence). Trimming left V 3 bases short and J 0 bases short, with 4 bases between. The CDR3 coding sequence is TGTGCCAGTAGTATCGACAGCACAGATACGCAGTATTTT. It specifies CASSIDSTDTQYF.

This clone has only a few counts. This chain uses TRBV11-2 with TRBJ2-4; possibly TRBD1 or TRBD2 for D (5 bases each). CDR1 and CDR2 from the germline V gene are SGHAT and FQNNGV. This CDR3 contains 15 residues. The germline V and J ends were trimmed by 2 bases and 5 bases, with 13 bases remaining between them. The CDR3 here is CASSLRTGLQNIQYF. The DNA for the CDR3 is TGTGCCAGCAGCTTACGGACGGGGCTGCAAAACATTCAGTACTTC.

This rearrangement joins TRBV7-2 to TRBJ2-2; the D gene is possibly TRBD1 (5 bases). CDR3 length: 15 residues. Trimming took off 8 bases at V and 4 bases at J, with 17 bases between the two ends. In germline, CDR1 is SGHTA, CDR2 FQGNSA. The CDR3 DNA reads TGTGCCAGCCCCCTTGGGGCATCGTCCACCGGGGAGCTGTTTTTT. Translating it yields CASPLGASSTGELFF.